Below are 9 T cell receptor beta chains sequenced from a single sample in a study of T-cell reconstitution after alpha-beta-depleted transplantation in children. Unique molecular identifiers were incorporated when the TCRbeta library was constructed. TCRdb reanalysed the PCR reads using MiXCR and keeps one entry per CDR3 protein. This sample yields about 980,000 distinct CDR3 sequences, of which roughly 31% are seen a single time; 28% belongs to the top ten. This specimen was PBMCs, mostly from graft donor cells, taken 360 days after TCRalphabeta/CD19-depleted stem cell transplant. Receptors were obtained from a boy under three years old who had a stem cell transplant for SCID, so the T cells may come from the graft donor.

The chain recombines TRBV28 with TRBJ2-6; D gene uncertain. The germline CDR1 and CDR2 sequences are MDHEN and SYDVKM. The CDR3 sequence is 15 residues long. V was trimmed by 7 bases and J by 1 base, leaving 11 bases between them. The CDR3, as DNA: TGTGCCAGCACCTCACATACTTCTGGGGCCAACGTCCTGACTTTC. This sequence encodes CASTSHTSGANVLTF.

The chain recombines TRBV4-1 with TRBJ2-7; no definite D call. Germline V gene lookup returns CDR1 MGHRA and CDR2 YSYEKL. The CDR3 extends over 17 amino acids. V lost 0 bases to trimming and J lost 2 bases, with 17 bases between them. CDR3 region: CASSQDLVTLFAYEQYF. The CDR3 DNA sequence: TGCGCCAGCAGCCAAGATCTTGTTACTCTTTTCGCCTACGAGCAGTACTTC.

This clonotype appeared a few times. V usage is TRBV29-1 and J usage is TRBJ1-4; D uncertain. The CDR3 totals 11 residues. CDR1 is SQVTM and CDR2 is ANQGSEA in the germline V gene. Trimming pared 1 base from V and 8 bases from J, leaving 5 bases between. CDR3 protein: CSVEVREKLFF. The DNA of the CDR3 is TGCAGCGTTGAAGTAAGGGAAAAACTGTTTTTT.

This clonotype was seen a few times. This chain connects TRBV20-1 to TRBJ2-1; 12 bases align to TRBD2. The CDR3 has 18 amino acids. V lost 4 bases and J lost 0; bases outside the gene matches: 10. Germline CDR1 is DFQATT and CDR2 is SNEGSKA (reference sequence). CDR3 in DNA: TGCAGTGCTAACCCGACTAGCGGGGGCCCTAGCTCCTACAATGAGCAGTTCTTC. It specifies CSANPTSGGPSSYNEQFF.

This clonotype was seen only a few times. The rearrangement joins TRBV5-1 to TRBJ2-7; 12 nucleotides match TRBD1. Trimming took 3 bases from V and 6 from J; bases not matched to a gene: 4. Germline V lookup: CDR1 SGHRS, CDR2 YFSETQ. The CDR3 runs 14 residues. Written as DNA, the CDR3 is TGCGCCAGCAGCTGGGACAGGGGGCTCGCCGAGCAGTACTTC. Amino acids: CASSWDRGLAEQYF.

The chain links TRBV6-1 to TRBJ1-1; 7 nucleotides agree with TRBD1. The germline CDR1 and CDR2 sequences are MNHNS and SASEGT. The CDR3 covers 15 residues. The V gene end was trimmed by 5 bases and the J gene end by 7 bases; junction bases not matched to a gene: 13. The CDR3 region is CASSRPTGFGIEAFF. Here the CDR3 DNA reads TGTGCCAGCAGTCGACCGACAGGGTTTGGGATTGAAGCTTTCTTT.

The chain joins TRBV4-3 to TRBJ2-7; D tentatively fits TRBD1 or TRBD2 (5 bases each). Trimming removed 1 base from V and 3 bases from J, with 16 bases in between. This CDR3 region has 16 residues. Germline V CDR1 and CDR2: LGHNA, YSLEER. This chain's CDR3 is CASSQAMGVPDYEQYF. The CDR3, as DNA: TGCGCCAGCAGCCAAGCAATGGGGGTCCCGGACTACGAGCAGTACTTC.

This clonotype was observed a handful of times. V usage is TRBV21-1 and J usage is TRBJ2-3; the D call in the table, TRBD2, was not verified against the DNA. TRBV21-1 is a pseudogene. The length of the CDR3 is 17 residues. The chain's CDR3 is CASSKAQERESTDTQYF. CDR3 sequence (DNA): TGTGCCAGCAGCAAAGCGCAGGAGCGGGAGAGCACAGATACGCAGTATTTT.

The chain employs TRBV10-3 and TRBJ2-7, with 12 bases identical to TRBD1. Germline values: CDR1 ENHRY, CDR2 SYGVKD. V lost 8 bases to trimming and J lost 7 bases; unmatched junction nucleotides: 9. This CDR3 is 14 amino acids long. The CDR3 region is CAIGGGTGGLEQYF. The DNA for the CDR3 is TGTGCCATCGGCGGAGGGACAGGGGGCTTGGAGCAGTACTTC.